The entry that follows covers one TCR beta chain sequence. Its specificity is unknown. The entry originates in a study of cytomegalovirus exposure and HLA in healthy donors. 13 Jbeta primers and 60 Vbeta primers were used for the PCR. Clones were sequenced by immunoSEQ multiplex PCR, and TCRdb holds only the in-frame ones, with some missing. The profile shows 150,000 to 200,000 clones, approximately 80% of them singletons. The CDR3 is 14 residues long. CDR1 and CDR2 from the germline V gene are SQVTM and ANQGSEA. The V gene end was trimmed by 6 bases and the J gene end by 3 bases; junction bases not matched to a gene: 6. Whole-study findings and limits: The study labeled 180 or so TCR beta chains cytomegalovirus-associated. In a later analysis, across HLA loci, associated TCR counts were highest for DRB1, lowest for HLA-C.

The specimen sequenced was PBMCs. The rearrangement links TRBV29-1 to TRBJ1-4; TRBD1 matches 8 bases. The sequence was collected from a man younger than 35 in good health and CMV-seronegative. The CDR3 sequence: CSVWDRRSNEKLFF. The CDR3 region has the DNA TGCAGCGTATGGGACAGGCGGTCTAATGAAAAACTGTTTTTT.